A selection of T cell receptor beta chains follows, all from one sample in a study of shared clonotypes between healthy human individuals. Using immunoSEQ multiplex PCR, the repertoire was profiled, and TCRdb retains in-frame clones only, with some absent. The sample shows about 2,100,000 clones, around 93% of them seen only once. Sequencing was carried out using naive CD8+ T cells from PBMCs. All receptors derive from a man between 18 and 29 years old in good health. Some clones in this sample may be carry-over from other donors' samples. The CDR3 runs from the conserved cysteine through the conserved F or W. Fields, in order: CDR3 protein, CDR3 DNA, V gene, J gene, D gene, clone size. A D gene is named only where the DNA matches it firmly. Expanded clones are given a class, and other clones once, few, many or no size at all.

CDR3: CASSPTWDRGHYEQYF
DNA: TGTGCCAGCAGCCCCACGTGGGACAGGGGTCATTACGAGCAGTACTTC
V: TRBV14
J: TRBJ2-7
D: TRBD1
size: .

CDR3: CAWSGRGYTF
DNA: TGTGCCTGGAGTGGCAGAGGCTACACCTTC
V: TRBV30
J: TRBJ1-2
D: .
size: .

CDR3: CASSGPQVTATDTQYF
DNA: TGTGCCAGCAGTGGTCCTCAGGTGACTGCCACAGATACGCAGTATTTT
V: TRBV28
J: TRBJ2-3
D: .
size: .

CDR3: CASSYLAALGYEQYF
DNA: TGTGCCAGCAGTTACCTAGCGGCTCTTGGCTACGAGCAGTACTTC
V: TRBV6-5
J: TRBJ2-7
D: TRBD2
size: .

CDR3: CASSLGTLVAGGQETQYF
DNA: TGTGCCAGCAGCTTAGGTACTCTCGTGGCGGGAGGGCAAGAGACCCAGTACTTC
V: TRBV11-2
J: TRBJ2-5
D: TRBD2
size: .

CDR3: CASKASISNQPQHF
DNA: TGTGCCAGCAAGGCCAGTATTAGCAATCAGCCCCAGCATTTT
V: TRBV6-1
J: TRBJ1-5
D: .
size: .

CDR3: CASSGTGGKNQPQHF
DNA: TGTGCCAGCAGCGGAACAGGGGGAAAGAATCAGCCCCAGCATTTT
V: TRBV9
J: TRBJ1-5
D: TRBD1
size: .

CDR3: CASSEDRGPAGTEAFF
DNA: TGTGCCAGCAGCGAGGACAGGGGGCCTGCGGGGACTGAAGCTTTCTTT
V: TRBV9
J: TRBJ1-1
D: TRBD1
size: .

CDR3: CASSVGTHLYNEQFF
DNA: TGTGCCAGCAGCGTGGGGACTCACCTTTACAATGAGCAGTTCTTC
V: TRBV9
J: TRBJ2-1
D: .
size: .

CDR3: CASSEGNTIYF
DNA: TGTGCCAGCAGCGAAGGGAACACCATATATTTT
V: TRBV9
J: TRBJ1-3
D: .
size: .

CDR3: CASSFATGRTHTQYF
DNA: TGTGCCAGCAGCTTTGCGACAGGGCGGACCCATACGCAGTATTTT
V: TRBV7-9
J: TRBJ2-3
D: TRBD1
size: .

CDR3: CSVDEGNSGNTIYF
DNA: TGCAGCGTTGATGAGGGAAATTCCGGAAACACCATATATTTT
V: TRBV29-1
J: TRBJ1-3
D: .
size: .

CDR3: CASSADHPYEQYF
DNA: TGTGCCAGCAGTGCTGACCACCCCTACGAGCAGTACTTC
V: TRBV6-1
J: TRBJ2-7
D: .
size: .

CDR3: CASSSRGGDSGANVLTF
DNA: TGTGCCAGCAGCTCCCGAGGAGGGGATTCTGGGGCCAACGTCCTGACTTTC
V: TRBV7-3
J: TRBJ2-6
D: .
size: .

CDR3: CASRGTGHEAFF
DNA: TGTGCCAGCAGAGGGACAGGACATGAAGCTTTCTTT
V: TRBV28
J: TRBJ1-1
D: TRBD1
size: .

CDR3: CASSLSPGVSGNTIYF
DNA: TGTGCCAGCAGCTTAAGCCCGGGTGTCTCTGGAAACACCATATATTTT
V: TRBV11-1
J: TRBJ1-3
D: .
size: .

CDR3: CASSPRTSGRVGEQFF
DNA: TGTGCCAGCAGCCCAAGGACTAGCGGGAGGGTCGGGGAGCAGTTCTTC
V: TRBV11-2
J: TRBJ2-1
D: TRBD2
size: .

CDR3: CASSQTLSYEQYF
DNA: TGTGCCAGCAGCCAGACCCTCTCCTACGAGCAGTACTTC
V: TRBV28
J: TRBJ2-7
D: .
size: .

CDR3: CASSLGSGGPYEQYF
DNA: TGTGCCAGCAGCTTAGGCAGCGGAGGGCCCTACGAGCAGTACTTC
V: TRBV11-2
J: TRBJ2-7
D: .
size: .

CDR3: CASSVGGPGNEQFF
DNA: TGTGCCAGCAGTGTTGGGGGGCCGGGGAATGAGCAGTTCTTC
V: TRBV6-1
J: TRBJ2-1
D: .
size: .

CDR3: CASSLQLRSFGYTF
DNA: TGTGCCAGCAGTTTGCAGCTAAGGTCATTCGGCTACACCTTC
V: TRBV28
J: TRBJ1-2
D: .
size: .

CDR3: CASSLSRTYEQYF
DNA: TGTGCCAGCAGTTTGTCTCGGACCTACGAGCAGTACTTC
V: TRBV27
J: TRBJ2-7
D: .
size: .

CDR3: CASSKGTSGQTDTQYF
DNA: TGTGCCAGCAGTAAAGGGACTAGCGGTCAAACAGATACGCAGTATTTT
V: TRBV27
J: TRBJ2-3
D: TRBD2
size: .

CDR3: CASNIQGAALGDTEAFF
DNA: TGTGCCAGTAACATCCAGGGGGCGGCCTTGGGGGACACTGAAGCTTTCTTT
V: TRBV19
J: TRBJ1-1
D: TRBD1
size: .

CDR3: CASSLVSGRLPYEQYF
DNA: TGTGCCAGCAGCTTAGTTAGCGGGAGGCTACCCTACGAGCAGTACTTC
V: TRBV7-2
J: TRBJ2-7
D: TRBD2
size: .

CDR3: CASRYPGTEAFF
DNA: TGTGCCAGCAGGTACCCCGGGACTGAAGCTTTCTTT
V: TRBV28
J: TRBJ1-1
D: .
size: .

CDR3: CASSPRTDYEQYF
DNA: TGTGCCAGCAGCCCCCGGACAGACTACGAGCAGTACTTC
V: TRBV7-6
J: TRBJ2-7
D: .
size: .

CDR3: CASTDSHEQFF
DNA: TGTGCCAGCACGGACAGCCATGAGCAGTTCTTC
V: TRBV4-2
J: TRBJ2-1
D: .
size: once

CDR3: CASSRPEGLPGTSYEQYF
DNA: TGTGCCAGCAGCCGCCCTGAAGGGCTCCCCGGGACTTCCTACGAGCAGTACTTC
V: TRBV7-8
J: TRBJ2-7
D: .
size: .

CDR3: CASSTQTLREGRETQYF
DNA: TGTGCCAGCAGCACACAAACCTTGCGGGAGGGCCGAGAGACCCAGTACTTC
V: TRBV7-9
J: TRBJ2-5
D: TRBD2
size: .

CDR3: CVRSSETSTGWPPQHF
DNA: TGTGTCAGAAGCTCCGAGACTTCGACAGGGTGGCCGCCCCAGCATTTT
V: TRBV7-5
J: TRBJ1-5
D: .
size: .

CDR3: CATRPGAETGELFF
DNA: TGTGCCACCCGCCCGGGGGCGGAAACCGGGGAGCTGTTTTTT
V: TRBV6-5
J: TRBJ2-2
D: .
size: .

CDR3: CASSEADRDWANVLTF
DNA: TGTGCCAGCAGCGAGGCAGACAGGGACTGGGCCAACGTCCTGACTTTC
V: TRBV2
J: TRBJ2-6
D: .
size: .

CDR3: CSVGTGFYEQYF
DNA: TGCAGCGTTGGAACGGGGTTCTACGAGCAGTACTTC
V: TRBV29-1
J: TRBJ2-7
D: .
size: .

CDR3: CASSFGGSLYEQYF
DNA: TGTGCCAGCAGTTTTGGGGGTTCCCTCTACGAGCAGTACTTC
V: TRBV27
J: TRBJ2-7
D: .
size: .

CDR3: CASSPPNSGTDTQYF
DNA: TGTGCCAGCAGCCCCCCGAATAGCGGGACGGATACGCAGTATTTT
V: TRBV7-9
J: TRBJ2-3
D: TRBD2
size: once

CDR3: CASSFLPPSEGNEQYF
DNA: TGTGCCAGCAGCTTCCTACCGCCTAGTGAAGGCAACGAGCAGTACTTC
V: TRBV7-9
J: TRBJ2-7
D: .
size: .

CDR3: CASSLPLFSEQFF
DNA: TGTGCCAGCAGCTTACCTTTATTTTCAGAGCAGTTCTTC
V: TRBV7-9
J: TRBJ2-1
D: .
size: once

CDR3: CASSQDLGEGETQYF
DNA: TGTGCCAGCAGCCAAGATCTAGGGGAAGGAGAGACCCAGTACTTC
V: TRBV4-2
J: TRBJ2-5
D: .
size: once

CDR3: CASSLYRGADYGYTF
DNA: TGTGCCAGCAGCTTATACAGGGGGGCTGACTATGGCTACACCTTC
V: TRBV7-9
J: TRBJ1-2
D: TRBD1
size: .

CDR3: CASSLELAGGLQDYNEQFF
DNA: TGTGCCAGCAGCTTGGAGCTAGCGGGAGGCCTACAGGATTACAATGAGCAGTTCTTC
V: TRBV5-6
J: TRBJ2-1
D: TRBD2
size: .

CDR3: CASSEEYAGKYTEAFF
DNA: TGTGCCAGCAGTGAAGAGTATGCGGGGAAGTACACTGAAGCTTTCTTT
V: TRBV6-1
J: TRBJ1-1
D: .
size: .

CDR3: CASSFQGGTEAFF
DNA: TGTGCCAGCAGCTTTCAGGGAGGCACTGAAGCTTTCTTT
V: TRBV5-4
J: TRBJ1-1
D: .
size: .

CDR3: CAWSVRIAGAPEQFF
DNA: TGTGCCTGGAGTGTCCGGATAGCGGGAGCCCCTGAGCAGTTCTTC
V: TRBV30
J: TRBJ2-1
D: TRBD2
size: once

CDR3: CASSLSGIWASYEQYF
DNA: TGTGCCAGCAGTCTTAGCGGGATTTGGGCGTCCTACGAGCAGTACTTC
V: TRBV27
J: TRBJ2-7
D: TRBD2
size: .

CDR3: CATSLAGGRGYF
DNA: TGTGCCACCTCCCTTGCGGGAGGGAGGGGATACTTC
V: TRBV6-5
J: TRBJ2-5
D: TRBD2
size: .

CDR3: CAWSPGTGYGELFF
DNA: TGTGCCTGGAGCCCCGGGACAGGTTACGGGGAGCTGTTTTTT
V: TRBV30
J: TRBJ2-2
D: TRBD1
size: .

CDR3: CASSPPSGRGGYEQFF
DNA: TGTGCCAGCAGCCCGCCTAGCGGGAGGGGTGGATATGAGCAGTTCTTC
V: TRBV7-9
J: TRBJ2-1
D: TRBD2
size: .

CDR3: CASSDSRGSNEQYF
DNA: TGTGCCAGCAGTGATTCGCGGGGTTCCAACGAGCAGTACTTC
V: TRBV2
J: TRBJ2-7
D: .
size: .

CDR3: CASSLGPTPWSDTQYF
DNA: TGTGCCAGCAGCTTAGGGCCGACACCGTGGTCAGATACGCAGTATTTT
V: TRBV7-8
J: TRBJ2-3
D: .
size: .

CDR3: CASRRDRGMNQPQHF
DNA: TGTGCCAGCAGACGGGACAGGGGGATGAATCAGCCCCAGCATTTT
V: TRBV6-6
J: TRBJ1-5
D: TRBD1
size: .

CDR3: CASTVGGEQFF
DNA: TGTGCCAGCACCGTAGGGGGTGAGCAGTTCTTC
V: TRBV7-9
J: TRBJ2-1
D: .
size: .